This T cell receptor beta chain was identified in a study of T cells after yellow fever vaccination. CDR1 and CDR2 from the germline V gene are SGHRS and YFSETQ. V shed 0 bases and J shed 0 bases, with 6 bases lying between them. This CDR3 region has 14 residues. Study-wide findings and caveats: CD4 and CD8 compartments shared a small share of clonotypes. Any FACS-sorted repertoire could hold abundant clonotypes that contaminate it from the bulk population. A large majority of primary-vaccination clones showed up again after the booster (approximately 96% CD4, 88% CD8).

UMIs were added to TCR cDNA along with a universal primer site when it was made by 5'RACE template switching. TCRdb itself ran the 5' RACE reads through MiXCR, one entry per CDR3 protein. The table shows 300,000 to 400,000 distinct CDR3 sequences, with roughly 8.4% occurring only once. This clonotype showed up many times. Its antigen is unidentified. This material consisted of PBMCs, taken around 45 days after the first yellow fever vaccination. The sequence derives from a man aged 18 to 35 who received the YFV17D yellow fever vaccine. The gene calls are TRBV5-1 and TRBJ1-1, with D uncertain. The CDR3 bases are TGCGCCAGCAGCTTGGGACACATGAACACTGAAGCTTTCTTT. This gives the protein CASSLGHMNTEAFF.